In this sample, the clone carrying this T cell receptor (beta chain) turned up a few times. The antigen is unknown. These data come from a study of breast tumors, draining lymph nodes, adjacent tissues. Samples came from axillary lymph nodes draining the breast cancer. CDR3 size: 16 residues. Trimming removed 5 bases from V and 0 bases from J; junction bases left unmatched: 5. Germline loops: CDR1 MNHEY, CDR2 SMNVEV (reference sequence). TCRdb recomputed calls from the multiplex PCR reads with MiXCR, one row per CDR3 protein. The sample consists of 200,000 or so distinct CDR3 sequences, around 29% of them appearing once. Study-wide points: Luminal-like breast cancer showed significantly higher tumor–nontumor repertoire similarity than basal-like. Findings are consistent with lymph node origin and intratumoral expansion of most tumor T cells.

Sequenced material: axillary lymph node tissue. The chain combines TRBV27 with TRBJ2-3, with 10 nucleotides matching TRBD2. This clonotype was sampled from a female donor with breast cancer. Some clones in this sample may be carry-over from other donors' samples. The CDR3 loop is CASSAGTSVSTDTQYF. The CDR3 DNA sequence: TGTGCCAGCAGTGCTGGGACTAGCGTAAGCACAGATACGCAGTATTTT.